The rows below give T cell receptor beta chains drawn from one sample of a study of blood T cell repertoires in COVID-19. Profiled with immunoSEQ multiplex PCR; TCRdb holds only in-frame clones, not every one. The sample includes approximately 290,000 clones, around 81% of them seen just once. The sequenced sample was peripheral blood. Receptor source: an older person with COVID-19, enrolled during active disease. Both conserved end residues are part of each CDR3. The order of the fields is J gene, clone size, CDR3 length, V gene, D gene, CDR3 DNA, CDR3 protein. D genes are given only for firm matches. The size of a clone is reported for some rows only, either as once, few or many, or as a class for expanded clones.

j_call: TRBJ1-3; clone_size: -; cdr3_length: 16; v_call: TRBV7-6; d_call: TRBD1; cdr3_nt: TGTGCCAGCAGCTTAGGGGGGACAGGGATTGGAAACACCATATATTTT; cdr3_aa: CASSLGGTGIGNTIYF
j_call: TRBJ2-3; clone_size: few; cdr3_length: 16; v_call: TRBV30; d_call: TRBD2; cdr3_nt: TGTGCCTGGAGTGTGCTAGCGGGCCGCTCCACAGATACGCAGTATTTT; cdr3_aa: CAWSVLAGRSTDTQYF
j_call: TRBJ1-2; clone_size: -; cdr3_length: 16; v_call: TRBV15; d_call: -; cdr3_nt: TGTGCCACCAGCAGAGACAGGCTGGTACGGGGCTATGGCTACACCTTC; cdr3_aa: CATSRDRLVRGYGYTF
j_call: TRBJ2-5; clone_size: -; cdr3_length: 13; v_call: TRBV15; d_call: -; cdr3_nt: TGTGCCACCTTACGGAGGGGAGGAGAGACCCAGTACTTC; cdr3_aa: CATLRRGGETQYF
j_call: TRBJ2-5; clone_size: -; cdr3_length: 15; v_call: TRBV5-5; d_call: TRBD1; cdr3_nt: TGTGCCAGCAGCGGGGGCAGGGGGCCTCAAGAGACCCAGTACTTC; cdr3_aa: CASSGGRGPQETQYF
j_call: TRBJ2-5; clone_size: -; cdr3_length: 13; v_call: TRBV6-5; d_call: -; cdr3_nt: TGTGCCAGCCAGGAGACAGGCGGAGAGACCCAGTACTTC; cdr3_aa: CASQETGGETQYF
j_call: TRBJ2-7; clone_size: -; cdr3_length: 16; v_call: TRBV6-6; d_call: TRBD1; cdr3_nt: TGTGCCAGCAGTTACTCGACTACAGGGGCGGCCTACGAGCAGTACTTC; cdr3_aa: CASSYSTTGAAYEQYF
j_call: TRBJ2-7; clone_size: many; cdr3_length: 14; v_call: TRBV11-2; d_call: -; cdr3_nt: TGTGCCAGCAGCCGGCTGACTAGTTACGGCGAGCAGTACTTC; cdr3_aa: CASSRLTSYGEQYF
j_call: TRBJ2-1; clone_size: -; cdr3_length: 16; v_call: TRBV6-1; d_call: TRBD2; cdr3_nt: TGTGCCAGCAGTGAAGCGTCAGCGGGGGGGCCCAATGAGCAGTTCTTC; cdr3_aa: CASSEASAGGPNEQFF
j_call: TRBJ1-2; clone_size: -; cdr3_length: 13; v_call: TRBV19; d_call: -; cdr3_nt: TGTGCCAACAAGCTGGGCCGTAGCTATGGCTACACCTTC; cdr3_aa: CANKLGRSYGYTF
j_call: TRBJ2-2; clone_size: -; cdr3_length: 14; v_call: TRBV5-6; d_call: -; cdr3_nt: TGTGCCAGCAGCTTTGTGGCATACACCGGGGAGCTGTTTTTT; cdr3_aa: CASSFVAYTGELFF
j_call: TRBJ2-1; clone_size: -; cdr3_length: 12; v_call: TRBV7-8; d_call: -; cdr3_nt: TGTGCCAGCAGCTTAGGAGGCTATGAGCAGTTCTTC; cdr3_aa: CASSLGGYEQFF
j_call: TRBJ2-7; clone_size: -; cdr3_length: 12; v_call: TRBV5-6; d_call: -; cdr3_nt: TGTGCCAGCAGCGGGGGAGGCTGGGAGCAGTACTTC; cdr3_aa: CASSGGGWEQYF
j_call: TRBJ1-1; clone_size: many; cdr3_length: 13; v_call: TRBV28; d_call: TRBD1; cdr3_nt: TGTGCCAGCAGTTCTGGGACAGACCGAGAAGCTTTCTTT; cdr3_aa: CASSSGTDREAFF
j_call: TRBJ1-5; clone_size: -; cdr3_length: 13; v_call: TRBV6-1; d_call: -; cdr3_nt: TGTGCCAGCAGTGAAGGAAGAGATCAGCCCCAGCATTTT; cdr3_aa: CASSEGRDQPQHF
j_call: TRBJ1-3; clone_size: -; cdr3_length: 15; v_call: TRBV7-9; d_call: -; cdr3_nt: TGTGCCAGCAGCTCGCCCCCAGGGCGAGGAAACACCATATATTTT; cdr3_aa: CASSSPPGRGNTIYF
j_call: TRBJ2-1; clone_size: -; cdr3_length: 15; v_call: TRBV6-5; d_call: TRBD2; cdr3_nt: TGTGCCAGCGCCAACCCCACTAGCGGGAGCAATGAGCAGTTCTTC; cdr3_aa: CASANPTSGSNEQFF
j_call: TRBJ1-2; clone_size: -; cdr3_length: 13; v_call: TRBV12-3/TRBV12-4; d_call: -; cdr3_nt: TGTGCCAGCAGTTTAGGGCAGGGTTATGGCTACACCTTC; cdr3_aa: CASSLGQGYGYTF
j_call: TRBJ2-7; clone_size: -; cdr3_length: 15; v_call: TRBV18; d_call: TRBD2; cdr3_nt: TGTGCCAGCTCACCATTGGGAGGGGAACCCTACGAGCAGTACTTC; cdr3_aa: CASSPLGGEPYEQYF
j_call: TRBJ1-6; clone_size: -; cdr3_length: 14; v_call: TRBV7-3; d_call: -; cdr3_nt: TGTGCCAGCAGCTTCGGGGGGCAGAATTCACCCCTCCACTTT; cdr3_aa: CASSFGGQNSPLHF
j_call: TRBJ2-2; clone_size: few; cdr3_length: 14; v_call: TRBV6-5; d_call: -; cdr3_nt: TGTGCCAGCAAGCGAGCACGAAACACCGGGGAGCTGTTTTTT; cdr3_aa: CASKRARNTGELFF
j_call: TRBJ1-2; clone_size: -; cdr3_length: 15; v_call: TRBV9; d_call: -; cdr3_nt: TGTGCCAGCAGCTACTTTGGTAGGGGCGTCTATGGCTACACCTTC; cdr3_aa: CASSYFGRGVYGYTF
j_call: TRBJ1-4; clone_size: -; cdr3_length: 13; v_call: TRBV19; d_call: -; cdr3_nt: TGTGCCAGTCGACGGGGGGCTGGTGAAAAACTGTTTTTT; cdr3_aa: CASRRGAGEKLFF
j_call: TRBJ2-1; clone_size: -; cdr3_length: 15; v_call: TRBV27; d_call: TRBD2; cdr3_nt: TGTGCCAGCAGTTTGGGAGGGGATTCCTACAATGAGCAGTTCTTC; cdr3_aa: CASSLGGDSYNEQFF
j_call: TRBJ1-2; clone_size: -; cdr3_length: 14; v_call: TRBV18; d_call: TRBD1; cdr3_nt: TGTGCCAGCTCACCACCAGGGGGCAACTATGGCTACACCTTC; cdr3_aa: CASSPPGGNYGYTF
j_call: TRBJ2-5; clone_size: -; cdr3_length: 14; v_call: TRBV6-2/TRBV6-3; d_call: -; cdr3_nt: TGTGCCAGCAGTTACTCGGTGGGAGTAGGGACCCAGTACTTC; cdr3_aa: CASSYSVGVGTQYF
j_call: TRBJ1-2; clone_size: once; cdr3_length: 13; v_call: TRBV7-9; d_call: TRBD1; cdr3_nt: TGTGCCAGCAGCATGACAGGGTTCTATGGCTACACCTTC; cdr3_aa: CASSMTGFYGYTF
j_call: TRBJ1-1; clone_size: -; cdr3_length: 12; v_call: TRBV19; d_call: -; cdr3_nt: TGTGCCAGTAGTTTCGCGGAGACTGAAGCTTTCTTT; cdr3_aa: CASSFAETEAFF
j_call: TRBJ2-3; clone_size: -; cdr3_length: 15; v_call: TRBV5-1; d_call: TRBD2; cdr3_nt: TGCGCCAGCAAGGCCCTTGGGGGGGGCACAGATACGCAGTATTTT; cdr3_aa: CASKALGGGTDTQYF
j_call: TRBJ2-1; clone_size: -; cdr3_length: 15; v_call: TRBV7-3; d_call: TRBD1; cdr3_nt: TGTGCCAGCAGCTTAAAATACAGGGGACACAATGAGCAGTTCTTC; cdr3_aa: CASSLKYRGHNEQFF